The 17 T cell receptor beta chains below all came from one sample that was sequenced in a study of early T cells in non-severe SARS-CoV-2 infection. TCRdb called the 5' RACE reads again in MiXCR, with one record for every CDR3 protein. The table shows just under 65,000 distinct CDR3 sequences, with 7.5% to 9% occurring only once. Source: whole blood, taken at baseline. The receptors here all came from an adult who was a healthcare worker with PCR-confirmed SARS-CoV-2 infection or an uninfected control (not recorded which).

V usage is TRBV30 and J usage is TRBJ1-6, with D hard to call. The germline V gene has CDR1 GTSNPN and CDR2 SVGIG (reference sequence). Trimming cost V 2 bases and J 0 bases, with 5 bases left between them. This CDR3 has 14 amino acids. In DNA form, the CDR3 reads TGTGCCTGGAGTAGTAACTCCTATAATTCACCCCTCCACTTT. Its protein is CAWSSNSYNSPLHF.

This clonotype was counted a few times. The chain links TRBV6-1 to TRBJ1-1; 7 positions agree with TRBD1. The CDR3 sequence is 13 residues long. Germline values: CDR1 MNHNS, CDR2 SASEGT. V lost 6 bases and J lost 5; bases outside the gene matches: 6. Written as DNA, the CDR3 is TGTGCCAGCAGACAGGGGAAGGGGACTGAAGCTTTCTTT. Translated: CASRQGKGTEAFF.

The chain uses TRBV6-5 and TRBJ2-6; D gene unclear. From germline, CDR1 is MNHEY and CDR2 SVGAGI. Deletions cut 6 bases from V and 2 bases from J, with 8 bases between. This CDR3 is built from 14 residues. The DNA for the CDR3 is TGTGCCAGCAGCAAGATGACTGGGGCCAACGTCCTGACTTTC. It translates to CASSKMTGANVLTF.

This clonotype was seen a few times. The CDR3 loop is CSARRGAAGGGELFF. The CDR3, as DNA: TGCAGCGCCCGCAGGGGGGCCGCGGGTGGCGGGGAGCTGTTTTTT. V and J are TRBV29-1 and TRBJ2-2; TRBD1 might be the D (7 bases). V was trimmed by 7 bases and J by 7 bases, leaving 22 bases between them. Germline CDR1 reads SQVTM; CDR2 reads ANQGSEA. There are 15 residues in the CDR3.

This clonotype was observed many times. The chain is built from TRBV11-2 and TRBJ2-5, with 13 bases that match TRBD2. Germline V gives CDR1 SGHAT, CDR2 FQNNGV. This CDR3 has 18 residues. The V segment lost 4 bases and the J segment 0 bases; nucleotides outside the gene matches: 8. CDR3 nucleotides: TGTGCCAGCAGCTATAGGACTAGCGGGAGCCCGTACCAAGAGACCCAGTACTTC. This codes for CASSYRTSGSPYQETQYF.

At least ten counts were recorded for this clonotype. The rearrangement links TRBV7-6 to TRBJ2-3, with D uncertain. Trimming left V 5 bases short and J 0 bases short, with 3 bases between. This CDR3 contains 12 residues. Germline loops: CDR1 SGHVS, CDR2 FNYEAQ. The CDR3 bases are TGTGCCAGCAGCCCCAGCACAGATACGCAGTATTTT. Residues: CASSPSTDTQYF. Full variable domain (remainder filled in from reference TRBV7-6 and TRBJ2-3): GAGVSQSPRYKVTKRGQDVALRCDPISGHVSLYWYRQALGQGPEFLTYFNYEAQQDKSGLPNDRFSAERPEGSISTLTIQRTEQRDSAMYRCASSPSTDTQYFGPGTRLTVL.

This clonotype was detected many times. The CDR3 DNA reads as TGTGCCAGCTCACCCCAAAGGGACACCGGGGAGCTGTTTTTT. Protein: CASSPQRDTGELFF. The V call is TRBV18, the J call TRBJ2-2; D is uncertain. There are 14 residues in the CDR3. Trimming left V 3 bases short and J 3 bases short, with 8 bases between. Germline CDR1 KGHSH, CDR2 LQKENI.

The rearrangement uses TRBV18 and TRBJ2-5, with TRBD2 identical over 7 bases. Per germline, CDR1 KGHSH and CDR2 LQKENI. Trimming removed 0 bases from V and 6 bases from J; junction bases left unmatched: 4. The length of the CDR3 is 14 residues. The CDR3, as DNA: TGTGCCAGCTCACCACCGGCGGGAGAAAAGACCCAGTACTTC. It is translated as CASSPPAGEKTQYF.

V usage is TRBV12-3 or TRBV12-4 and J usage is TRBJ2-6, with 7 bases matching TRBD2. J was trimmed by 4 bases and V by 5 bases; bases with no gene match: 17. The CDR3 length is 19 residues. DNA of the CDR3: TGTGCCAGCAGTCCCCTTGGGAGCGGGAAGGGATCAGGGGCCAACGTCCTGACTTTC. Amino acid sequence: CASSPLGSGKGSGANVLTF.

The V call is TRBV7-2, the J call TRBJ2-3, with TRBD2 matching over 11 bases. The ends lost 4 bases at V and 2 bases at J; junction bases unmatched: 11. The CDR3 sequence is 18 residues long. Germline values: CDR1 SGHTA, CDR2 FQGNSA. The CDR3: CASSSSPWTSGYTDTQYF. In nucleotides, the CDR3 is TGTGCCAGCAGCTCCTCACCCTGGACTAGCGGGTACACAGATACGCAGTATTTT. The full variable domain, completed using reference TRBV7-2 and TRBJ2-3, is GAGVSQSPSNKVTEKGKDVELRCDPISGHTALYWYRQSLGQGLEFLIYFQGNSAPDKSGLPSDRFSAERTGGSVSTLTIQRTQQEDSAVYLCASSSSPWTSGYTDTQYFGPGTRLTVL.

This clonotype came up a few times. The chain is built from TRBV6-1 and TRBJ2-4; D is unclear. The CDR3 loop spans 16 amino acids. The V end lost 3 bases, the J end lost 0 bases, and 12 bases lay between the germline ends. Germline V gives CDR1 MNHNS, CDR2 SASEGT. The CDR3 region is CASSEGSYLAKNIQYF. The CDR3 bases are TGTGCCAGCAGTGAGGGCTCCTACCTAGCCAAAAACATTCAGTACTTC.

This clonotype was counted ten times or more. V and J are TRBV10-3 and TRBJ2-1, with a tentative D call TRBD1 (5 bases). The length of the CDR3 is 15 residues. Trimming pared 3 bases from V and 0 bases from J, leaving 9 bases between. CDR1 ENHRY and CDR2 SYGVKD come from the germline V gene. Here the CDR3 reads CAISERQNSYNEQFF. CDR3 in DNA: TGTGCCATCAGTGAAAGACAGAACTCCTACAATGAGCAGTTCTTC.

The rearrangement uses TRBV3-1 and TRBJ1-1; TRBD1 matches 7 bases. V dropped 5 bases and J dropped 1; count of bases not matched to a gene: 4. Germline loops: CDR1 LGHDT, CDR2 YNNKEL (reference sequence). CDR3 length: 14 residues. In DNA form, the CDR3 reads TGTGCCAGCAGCGGCCGGGACAGGAACACTGAAGCTTTCTTT. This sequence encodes CASSGRDRNTEAFF.

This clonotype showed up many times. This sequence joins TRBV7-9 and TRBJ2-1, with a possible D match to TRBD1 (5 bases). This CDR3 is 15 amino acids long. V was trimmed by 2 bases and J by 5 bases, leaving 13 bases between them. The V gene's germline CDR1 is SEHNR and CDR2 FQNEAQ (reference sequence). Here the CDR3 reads CASSLRQGYHNEQFF. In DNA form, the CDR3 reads TGTGCCAGCAGCTTAAGGCAGGGATACCACAATGAGCAGTTCTTC.

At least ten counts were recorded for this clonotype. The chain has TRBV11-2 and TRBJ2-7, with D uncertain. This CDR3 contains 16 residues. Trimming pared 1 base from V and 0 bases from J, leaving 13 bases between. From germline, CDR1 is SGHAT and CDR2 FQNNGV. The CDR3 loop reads CASSLGSVRSSYEQYF. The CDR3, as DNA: TGTGCCAGCAGCTTAGGGAGCGTTAGGAGCTCCTACGAGCAGTACTTC.

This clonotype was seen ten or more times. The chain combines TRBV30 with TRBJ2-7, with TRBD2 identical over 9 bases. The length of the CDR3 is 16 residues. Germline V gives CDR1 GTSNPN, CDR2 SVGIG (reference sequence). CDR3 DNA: TGTGCTCTGGAGGACTCAATGGCTAGCGGGACCTACGAGCAGTACTTC. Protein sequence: CALEDSMASGTYEQYF.

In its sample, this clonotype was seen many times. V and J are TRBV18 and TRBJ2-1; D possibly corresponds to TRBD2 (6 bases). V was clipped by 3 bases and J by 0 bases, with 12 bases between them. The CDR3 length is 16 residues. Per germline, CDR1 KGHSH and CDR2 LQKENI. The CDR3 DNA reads TGTGCCAGCTCACCCAGCACTAGCAGCTCCTACAATGAGCAGTTCTTC. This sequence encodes CASSPSTSSSYNEQFF.